This T cell receptor (beta chain) was obtained from a study of beta chain features in type 1 diabetes (dated by TCRdb to about 2018). In the study overall: Patients and healthy donors did not differ in mean age, gender distribution, total cell number or subset yield. A total of 90 million to 130 million sorted cells were examined across all samples, and a strong correlation was observed between cell number per subset and RNA yield. The study compared the TCRB repertoires of sorted circulating CD4+ T cell subsets in recently diagnosed type 1 diabetes patients with those in matched healthy donors. Naive and central memory subsets were obtained from all 28 donors, but regulatory and stem cell-like memory subsets were isolated from only 8 patients and 8 healthy donors.

In its sample, this clone was seen a few times. Its specific antigen is unknown. Base quality data are lacking; no much larger clone is found one base away. A single peripheral blood draw of around 100 mL on average was collected from each donor into heparinised tubes. A BD FACSAria II and a panel including CD45RO, CCR7, CD25, CD127, CD95 and CD27 were used to sort naive, central memory, regulatory and stem cell-like memory CD4+ T cells. Every sorted population had a purity above 95%. PBMCs were separated immediately by Lymphoprep density gradient centrifugation and were stained directly, without being cultured. So that batch effects would be minimized, each experiment stained and sorted samples in pairs, pairing one healthy donor with one patient. The V end loses 2 bases and the J end loses 1 base, and a stretch of 4 bases separates them. Via the germline V gene, CDR1 is SGDLS and CDR2 YYNGEE. From its cysteine to its phenylalanine, the CDR3 spans 13 amino acids. CDR3 DNA only is kept here, 39 bases in frame from base 1.

The entire amount of isolated RNA was reverse transcribed using the High Capacity cDNA Reverse Transcription Kit, so the sequenced TCRB transcripts were expressed ones. Deep immunoSEQ sequencing was applied to naive, central memory and regulatory T cell samples, giving an average of around 4 million total reads per sample. Sorted cells were lysed in RLT buffer, and RNA was extracted using DNase-treated RNeasy Micro or Mini kits according to cell number. Each cell subset was processed separately to prevent cross-contamination, with patient and healthy donor samples processed together. The immunoSEQ multiplex PCR was used to amplify TCRB sequences from cDNA, generating 87-bp fragments that spanned the CDR3 region. Sequencing of the amplicons was performed on the Illumina HiSeq platform. The authors' pipeline ran thus. Synthetic template baselines were used to correct PCR bias computationally, reads within Hamming distance 2 were collapsed, and singletons that could not be merged were discarded. By aligning reads against IMGT, V, D and J genes, CDR3 length, and insertions or deletions at six rearrangement sites were assigned. Within each subset, clonotype counts were normalized to the number of sorted cells before true diversity and Gini coefficients were calculated with the tcR R package. The overlap coefficient, calculated on TCRB nucleotide sequences, was used to measure repertoire sharing. Out-of-frame TCRB sequences from naive cells were analyzed as a proxy for the pre-selection repertoire. This is the immuneACCESS table as TCRdb keeps it, with only in-frame sequences that have V and J called. A part of the clones is gone; compared with another copy, unresolved V genes explain less than half, and the rest is unexplained. V and J calls and clone size come straight from that table; D and trimming were deduced from the DNA. Present in this sample are more than 550,000 clones, about an eighth of which were seen just once. The ten largest make up 0.035% to 0.045% of the sample.

General findings and caveats noted by the study authors: Naive, central memory and regulatory TCRB repertoires appeared to be more similar among patients than among healthy donors. A moderate but significant shortening of TCRB CDR3 length was observed in type 1 diabetes patients in all four CD4+ subsets. Because cDNA was sequenced instead of genomic DNA, highly expressing activated cells could be over-represented, though the groups showed no difference in activation or CD3 levels. Only small numbers of individuals were included in the HLA sub-analyses, which left unresolved whether HLA type had any influence on TCRB rearrangement. At VDJ recombination sites, type 1 diabetes patients had fewer insertions and more deleted nucleotides, which implies abnormalities in thymic rearrangement. PCR might favor shorter templates, but patient and control samples were amplified and corrected together, so any skew would affect both groups equally.

The sequence was obtained from a young man with type 1 diabetes. Sequencing input: naive CD4+ T cells from blood. The label giving this sample's cell subset or site can be read as: true naive CD4+ T cells. In this chain, TRBV9 is recombined with TRBJ1-5; the D gene remains uncertain. The DNA reads as follows: TGTGCCAGCAGCGTCTCAAGCAATCAGCCCCAGCATTTT. This is translated as CASSVSSNQPQHF.